This T cell receptor beta chain was documented in a study of control samples from healthy donors and cancer patients. The V gene end was trimmed by 5 bases and the J gene end by 0 bases; junction bases not matched to a gene: 6. The germline CDR1 and CDR2 sequences are SGHAT and FQNNGV. This CDR3 has 15 residues. The table came from immunoSEQ multiplex PCR; TCRdb's copy has only in-frame clones and leaves some out. The data show fewer than 150,000 clones, around 90% seen once. The sequenced sample was blood. This receptor was identified in a man aged 18 to 30 in good health. The chain links TRBV11-2 to TRBJ1-1, with 7 bases lining up with TRBD1. The CDR3, as DNA: TGTGCCAGCAGCATTCAGGGACAGATGAACACTGAAGCTTTCTTT. Translation: CASSIQGQMNTEAFF.